These 24 T cell receptor beta chains originate from one sample sequenced in a study of cytomegalovirus exposure and HLA in healthy donors. This PCR relied on a set of 60 Vbeta primers and 13 Jbeta primers. TCRdb's table, derived via immunoSEQ multiplex PCR, lists solely in-frame clones and lacks some. The sample has 120,000 to 150,000 clones, almost 80% seen once. The sequenced sample was PBMCs. The receptor set was obtained from a woman in her 30s in good health and CMV-seronegative.

This rearrangement joins TRBV6-5 to TRBJ2-3; D may be TRBD1 (6 bases). The CDR3 runs 14 residues. Germline V CDR1 and CDR2: MNHEY, SVGAGI. Trimming cost V 2 bases and J 5 bases, with 11 bases left between them. The DNA for the CDR3 is TGTGCCAGCAGTTACGGGGGCCCAGGAGATACGCAGTATTTT. Amino acids: CASSYGGPGDTQYF.

This chain connects TRBV4-1 to TRBJ1-2, with TRBD1 matching over 7 bases. The CDR3 length is 15 residues. Trimming took 0 bases from V and 4 from J; bases not matched to a gene: 5. CDR1 and CDR2 from the germline V gene are MGHRA and YSYEKL. CDR3 residues: CASSQDGRQGYGYTF. The CDR3 DNA follows: TGCGCCAGCAGCCAAGATGGAAGACAGGGCTATGGCTACACCTTC.

This chain uses TRBV6-1 with TRBJ2-3; the D is unclear. V lost 2 bases and J 2 bases, leaving 11 bases between the germline ends. This CDR3 spans 15 amino acids. Germline V CDR1 and CDR2: MNHNS, SASEGT. CDR3 DNA: TGTGCCAGCAGTGAATCTACGAGCCTCACAGATACGCAGTATTTT. It yields the protein CASSESTSLTDTQYF.

The count of this clone is one. The chain uses TRBV18 and TRBJ1-6; 8 bases line up with TRBD1. The CDR3 totals 17 residues. Trimming cost V 3 bases and J 0 bases; bases outside gene matches: 4. Germline assignment: CDR1 KGHSH and CDR2 LQKENI. CDR3 sequence (DNA): TGTGCCAGCTCACCTAGCACAGGGGGCTCCTATAATTCACCCCTCCACTTT. Its translation is CASSPSTGGSYNSPLHF.

The chain carries TRBV7-8 and TRBJ1-1; TRBD1 matches at 7 bases. The V segment lost 5 bases and the J segment 4 bases; nucleotides outside the gene matches: 13. The V gene's germline CDR1 is SGHVS and CDR2 FQNEAQ. CDR3 length: 16 residues. The chain's CDR3 is CASSTTTGLLGTEAFF. Written as DNA, the CDR3 is TGTGCCAGCAGCACAACGACAGGGTTGTTGGGCACTGAAGCTTTCTTT.

Only a few counts were recorded for this clone. This chain uses TRBV4-3 with TRBJ2-5, with 8 nucleotides matching TRBD2. The germline V gene encodes CDR1 LGHNA and CDR2 YSLEER. J lost 5 bases, V lost 0 bases, and 5 bases had no gene match. CDR3 size: 15 residues. This CDR3 is CASSQDRREVETQYF. The CDR3 bases are TGCGCCAGCAGCCAAGATCGGCGGGAGGTCGAGACCCAGTACTTC.

This clone was counted between two and nine times. V and J are TRBV6-1 and TRBJ1-5; tentative D call: TRBD1 (6 bases). CDR1 MNHNS and CDR2 SASEGT come from the germline V gene. V was clipped by 0 bases and J by 2 bases, with 11 bases between them. The CDR3 consists of 16 residues. The CDR3 region is CASSEARRTGNQPQHF. CDR3 nucleotides: TGTGCCAGCAGTGAAGCACGCCGGACAGGCAATCAGCCCCAGCATTTT.

CDR3 sequence: CATSRDSAQGLRLLSPLHF. DNA of the CDR3: TGTGCCACCAGCAGAGATTCAGCGCAGGGTTTGAGGTTGTTGTCACCCCTCCACTTT. The V and J genes are TRBV15 and TRBJ1-6; a possible D gene is TRBD1 (5 bases). The V and J ends lost 0 bases and 10 bases respectively, with 25 bases between them. Germline V lookup: CDR1 LNHNV, CDR2 YYDKDF (reference sequence). This CDR3 region has 19 residues.

This rearrangement joins TRBV18 to TRBJ2-1; D gene unclear. Trimming took 3 bases from V and 4 from J, leaving 16 bases between them. Germline V CDR1 and CDR2: KGHSH, LQKENI. The CDR3 length is 16 residues. The CDR3 DNA follows: TGTGCCAGCTCACCCCCAGGTGTCTTGAGTTACAATGAGCAGTTCTTC. This translates into CASSPPGVLSYNEQFF.

V usage is TRBV4-3 and J usage is TRBJ1-6; 8 bases agree with TRBD1. The CDR3 sequence is 15 residues long. CDR1 and CDR2 (germline): LGHNA, YSLEER. V lost 4 bases, J lost 7 bases, and 6 bases stayed unmatched. The CDR3 protein is CASSLTTGANSPLHF. The CDR3 DNA follows: TGCGCCAGCAGCCTTACGACAGGGGCAAATTCACCCCTCCACTTT.

CDR3 sequence (DNA): TGTGCCAGCAGCGTAAGCAGGGGCAATGAGCAGTTCTTC. Its protein is CASSVSRGNEQFF. V is TRBV9 and J is TRBJ2-1; TRBD1 is a possible D gene (6 bases). The CDR3 loop spans 13 amino acids. Germline CDR1 SGDLS, CDR2 YYNGEE. Trimming pared 1 base from V and 6 bases from J, leaving 8 bases between.

This clone was seen a few times. The chain recombines TRBV7-9 with TRBJ2-2, with 9 bases aligning to TRBD2. The CDR3 has 17 residues. The V segment lost 5 bases and the J segment 2 bases; nucleotides outside the gene matches: 9. Germline V CDR1 and CDR2: SEHNR, FQNEAQ (reference sequence). The CDR3 here is CASSLLLAGLNTGELFF. CDR3 in DNA: TGTGCCAGCAGCCTCCTACTAGCGGGTCTAAACACCGGGGAGCTGTTTTTT.

In regard to this clone: Other DNA sequences of this sample code for an identical CDR3. The chain links TRBV27 to TRBJ1-2, with D uncertain. The CDR3 covers 12 residues. Trimming removed 3 bases at V and 8 bases at J, with 10 bases between. Germline CDR1 and CDR2: MNHEY and SMNVEV (reference sequence). The CDR3 loop is CASSFAGGGYTF. CDR3 sequence (DNA): TGTGCCAGCAGTTTTGCGGGAGGGGGCTACACCTTC.

This chain uses TRBV20-1 with TRBJ2-1; D is unresolved. This CDR3 is 11 amino acids long. Germline V CDR1 and CDR2: DFQATT, SNEGSKA (reference sequence). The V end was cut by 6 bases, the J end by 4 bases, with 7 bases between. The CDR3 is CSAEQYNEQFF. The DNA of the CDR3 is TGCAGTGCAGAACAGTACAATGAGCAGTTCTTC.

The gene calls are TRBV27 and TRBJ1-1; D is ambiguous. Germline values: CDR1 MNHEY, CDR2 SMNVEV (reference sequence). The CDR3 covers 15 residues. V was shortened by 6 bases and J by 2 bases, with 16 bases between the two germline ends. This CDR3 is CASSISRVVNTEAFF. CDR3 bases: TGTGCCAGCAGCATCTCCCGGGTCGTAAACACTGAAGCTTTCTTT.

The chain links TRBV2 to TRBJ2-1; 9 bases agree with TRBD2. There are 13 residues in the CDR3. Germline CDR1 SNHLY, CDR2 FYNNEI. The J segment lost 14 bases and the V segment lost 6 bases, leaving 11 bases of the junction unmatched. The chain's CDR3 is CASRASGVTGEFF. The CDR3 DNA follows: TGTGCCAGCAGAGCTAGCGGGGTCACGGGGGAGTTCTTC.

The V and J genes are TRBV11-2 and TRBJ1-2, with 8 bases matching TRBD1. This CDR3 is built from 14 residues. CDR1 is SGHAT and CDR2 is FQNNGV in the germline V gene. V lost 5 bases, J lost 3 bases, and 5 bases stayed unmatched. The CDR3 loop reads CASSAHRGDYGYTF. The DNA for the CDR3 is TGTGCCAGCAGCGCCCACAGGGGGGACTATGGCTACACCTTC.

This clone was seen more than once but under ten times. The rearrangement links TRBV5-6 to TRBJ1-1; D remains ambiguous. V was clipped by 1 base and J by 3 bases, with 7 bases between them. Germline V CDR1 and CDR2: SGHDT, YYEEEE. The CDR3 is made up of 13 amino acids. The CDR3 region has the DNA TGTGCCAGCAGCTTGCTTCCGGACACTGAAGCTTTCTTT. This translates into CASSLLPDTEAFF.

This clone was observed a single time. The chain recombines TRBV19 with TRBJ2-3; possibly TRBD2 for D (5 bases). The germline V gene encodes CDR1 LNHDA and CDR2 SQIVND (reference sequence). V was shortened by 7 bases and J by 3 bases, with 11 bases between the two germline ends. The CDR3 runs 13 residues. As DNA, the CDR3 is TGTGCCAGTATCCCTCGGGGTACAGATACGCAGTATTTT. This codes for CASIPRGTDTQYF.

The rearrangement uses TRBV14 and TRBJ1-1, with a possible D match to TRBD1 (6 bases). The CDR3 spans 14 residues. V was cut by 3 bases and J by 1 base, with 9 bases left in between. The germline V gene has CDR1 SGHDN and CDR2 FVKESK. The CDR3 DNA reads as TGTGCCAGCAGCCACGGACAGCCGAACACTGAAGCTTTCTTT. Amino acid sequence: CASSHGQPNTEAFF.

The chain couples TRBV9 to TRBJ1-1; 7 bases are shared with TRBD1. Unmatched junction bases numbered 6, after V lost 4 bases and J lost 6 bases. Per the germline V gene, CDR1 is SGDLS and CDR2 is YYNGEE. The CDR3 is 13 residues long. The CDR3 DNA reads as TGTGCCAGCAGCCTCAGACAGGGTGCTGAAGCTTTCTTT. It is translated as CASSLRQGAEAFF.

This clone was seen a handful of times. The gene calls are TRBV29-1 and TRBJ1-1; D gene uncertain. The CDR3 totals 12 residues. Trimming removed 7 bases at V and 1 base at J, with 10 bases between. Germline CDR1 and CDR2: SQVTM and ANQGSEA. For the CDR3, the DNA is TGCAGCGCAAGAACAGAGAACACTGAAGCTTTCTTT. It is translated as CSARTENTEAFF.

The rearrangement uses TRBV30 and TRBJ2-3, with 9 positions matching TRBD2. The germline V gene has CDR1 GTSNPN and CDR2 SVGIG (reference sequence). Losses at the gene ends were 0 bases for V and 6 bases for J; bases not matched to a gene: 7. CDR3 length equals 15 residues. CDR3: CAWSVAAGGPDTQYF. In nucleotides, the CDR3 is TGTGCCTGGAGTGTCGCGGCGGGGGGGCCGGATACGCAGTATTTT. The entire variable domain, with the rest obtained from reference TRBV30 and TRBJ2-3, is as follows: SQTIHQWPATLVQPVGSPLSLECTVEGTSNPNLYWYRQAAGRGLQLLFYSVGIGQISSEVPQNLSASRPQDRQFILSSKKLLLSDSGFYLCAWSVAAGGPDTQYFGPGTRLTVL.

This rearrangement joins TRBV5-6 to TRBJ1-1; D gene ambiguous. The germline V and J ends were trimmed by 4 bases and 1 base, with 14 bases remaining between them. The CDR3 contains 15 residues. Germline CDR1 SGHDT, CDR2 YYEEEE. CDR3 nucleotide sequence: TGTGCCAGCAGCCCCGGGGTCCGCCCGAACACTGAAGCTTTCTTT. Translated, it gives CASSPGVRPNTEAFF.